The 26 T cell receptor beta chains listed next were all sequenced from one sample in a study of OX40 agonist ivuxolimab in advanced cancers. The protocol was immunoSEQ multiplex PCR, while the TCRdb copy is restricted to in-frame clones and leaves out a portion. The sample holds 75,000 to 100,000 clones, roughly nine tenths seen once. The sequencing here drew on CD4+ or CD8+ T cells sorted from blood, taken in a trial of the OX40 agonist ivuxolimab. The receptors shown here come from an adult with an advanced solid tumor such as melanoma, head and neck, liver or kidney cancer.

The chain links TRBV18 to TRBJ1-4; D might be TRBD1 (6 bases). CDR3 length: 14 amino acids. The germline gives CDR1 KGHSH, CDR2 LQKENI. V was shortened by 3 bases and J by 4 bases, with 9 bases between the two germline ends. The CDR3 sequence: CASSPGQLNEKLFF. CDR3 sequence (DNA): TGTGCCAGCTCACCGGGACAACTTAATGAAAAACTGTTTTTT.

J is TRBJ2-5 and V is TRBV5-1, with D tentatively TRBD1 (6 bases). This CDR3 has 13 amino acids. With 1 base removed from V and 11 bases from J, the gap between germline ends came to 15 bases. CDR1 and CDR2 from the germline V gene are SGHRS and YFSETQ. The CDR3 DNA sequence: TGCGCCAGCAGCTTGCTACAGGGTGGGGAGCAGTACTTC. Protein: CASSLLQGGEQYF.

The rearrangement links TRBV4-1 to TRBJ1-2, with 11 bases identical to TRBD1. The V segment lost 3 bases and the J segment 4 bases; nucleotides outside the gene matches: 22. Germline V gene data show CDR1 as MGHRA and CDR2 as YSYEKL. The CDR3 is made up of 21 amino acids. The chain's CDR3 is CASSQVPSGTGGRISIYGYTF. CDR3 sequence (DNA): TGCGCCAGCAGCCAGGTTCCCTCCGGGACAGGGGGTCGGATCTCTATCTATGGCTACACCTTC.

The gene calls are TRBV5-1 and TRBJ1-3; D is unclear. This CDR3 is built from 14 residues. Trimming took off 4 bases at V and 1 base at J, with 9 bases between the two ends. From germline, CDR1 is SGHRS and CDR2 YFSETQ. CDR3 in amino acids: CASSATLSGNTIYF. CDR3 DNA sequence: TGCGCCAGCAGCGCCACATTGTCTGGAAACACCATATATTTT.

This chain links TRBV11-2 with TRBJ2-2; 10 nucleotides line up with TRBD2. With V trimmed by 1 base and J by 6 bases, 2 bases remained unmatched. The CDR3 has 15 residues. Germline lookup yields CDR1 SGHAT and CDR2 FQNNGV. The CDR3 sequence is CASSLASGSPGELFF. The CDR3 DNA sequence: TGTGCCAGCAGCTTAGCTAGCGGGAGCCCCGGGGAGCTGTTTTTT.

The chain links TRBV6-6 to TRBJ2-7; 9 bases line up with TRBD1. Germline CDR1 is MNHNY and CDR2 is SVGAGI (reference sequence). With 6 bases clipped from V and 5 bases from J, the junction kept 8 bases outside the gene matches. The CDR3 has 14 amino acids. This CDR3 reads CASRIGQGNDEQYF. For the CDR3, the DNA is TGTGCCAGCAGGATAGGACAGGGGAATGACGAGCAGTACTTC.

The chain links TRBV19 to TRBJ2-3; D gene uncertain. CDR1 LNHDA and CDR2 SQIVND come from the germline V gene (reference sequence). The CDR3 spans 13 residues. The germline V and J ends were trimmed by 3 bases and 6 bases, with 10 bases remaining between them. Here the CDR3 DNA reads TGTGCCAGTAGTATTCTTGGTTGGGATACGCAGTATTTT. The encoded protein is CASSILGWDTQYF.

The V call is TRBV5-5, the J call TRBJ1-6; no firm D call. Trimming shortened V by 3 bases and J by 5 bases, and 12 bases separated the two germline ends. The CDR3 length is 15 residues. Germline assignment: CDR1 SGHKS and CDR2 YYEKEE (reference sequence). The CDR3 spells CASSYGRLNNSPLHF. In DNA form, the CDR3 reads TGTGCCAGCAGCTATGGACGTCTGAATAATTCACCCCTCCACTTT. Drawing the rest from reference TRBV5-5 and TRBJ1-6, the complete variable domain is DAGVTQSPTHLIKTRGQQVTLRCSPISGHKSVSWYQQVLGQGPQFIFQYYEKEERGRGNFPDRFSARQFPNYSSELNVNALLLGDSALYLCASSYGRLNNSPLHFGNGTRLTVT.

The rearrangement links TRBV6-5 to TRBJ2-5, with D tentatively TRBD1 (6 bases). The CDR3 contains 15 residues. Trimming removed 4 bases from V and 4 bases from J, with 16 bases in between. In germline, CDR1 is MNHEY, CDR2 SVGAGI. The CDR3 protein is CASSSQGMGPETQYF. CDR3 sequence (DNA): TGTGCCAGCAGTTCACAGGGTATGGGCCCAGAGACCCAGTACTTC.

The chain employs TRBV4-1 and TRBJ2-1; 7 bases agree with TRBD2. This CDR3 is 17 amino acids long. Germline lookup yields CDR1 MGHRA and CDR2 YSYEKL. The trim removed 0 bases at V and 1 base at J, leaving 6 bases unmatched. CDR3 bases: TGCGCCAGCAGCCAAGATATCAGGGAGGGGTCCTACAATGAGCAGTTCTTC. Translation gives CASSQDIREGSYNEQFF.

This chain uses TRBV11-2 with TRBJ1-2; weak D call: TRBD1 (5 bases). Trimming cost V 5 bases and J 8 bases, with 18 bases left between them. The CDR3 is made up of 14 amino acids. CDR1 and CDR2 from the germline V gene are SGHAT and FQNNGV. CDR3 bases: TGTGCCAGCAGCCCTTACTCGGGACTCCAGGGCTACACCTTC. It codes for CASSPYSGLQGYTF.

The chain uses TRBV18 and TRBJ1-4; TRBD1 is a possible D gene (6 bases). CDR3 length: 13 residues. Trimming cost V 4 bases and J 8 bases, with 11 bases left between them. In germline, CDR1 is KGHSH, CDR2 LQKENI. CDR3 bases: TGTGCCAGCTCACAACAGGGTGGCGAAAAACTGTTTTTT. It codes for CASSQQGGEKLFF.

The chain is built from TRBV6-1 and TRBJ1-6; D gene ambiguous. The CDR3 covers 15 residues. With 8 bases removed from V and 8 bases from J, the gap between germline ends came to 19 bases. Germline V lookup: CDR1 MNHNS, CDR2 SASEGT. For the CDR3, the DNA is TGTGCCAGCCTCACGGGCGCCTACCGAGATTCACCCCTCCACTTT. Protein: CASLTGAYRDSPLHF.

V gene TRBV7-3 combines with J gene TRBJ2-5; D not resolved. The length of the CDR3 is 13 residues. The ends were cut back, 5 bases at V and 5 bases at J, with 12 bases in the middle. Germline CDR1 and CDR2: SGHTA and FQGTGA. CDR3 sequence: CASSHDRRETQYF. The CDR3 region has the DNA TGTGCCAGCAGCCACGACCGAAGGGAGACCCAGTACTTC.

The rearrangement joins TRBV9 to TRBJ2-3; no reliable D call. Trimming took off 0 bases at V and 5 bases at J, with 4 bases between the two ends. CDR1 SGDLS and CDR2 YYNGEE come from the germline V gene. The CDR3 runs 12 residues. In DNA, the CDR3 is TGTGCCAGCAGCGTAGGGGAAGATACGCAGTATTTT. Its protein is CASSVGEDTQYF.

The chain uses TRBV7-2 and TRBJ2-7, with TRBD2 matching over 8 bases. Looked up from germline, CDR1 is SGHTA and CDR2 is FQGNSA. V dropped 1 base and J dropped 10; count of bases not matched to a gene: 3. The CDR3 covers 12 residues. Here the CDR3 reads CASSLERGIQYF. The CDR3 nucleotides are TGTGCCAGCAGCTTAGAGCGGGGGATCCAGTACTTC.

This clone was observed a few times. The V gene is TRBV5-4, the J gene TRBJ1-4; 8 bases line up with TRBD1. CDR3 length equals 17 residues. Trimming took 1 base from V and 5 from J; bases not matched to a gene: 10. Germline V gives CDR1 SGHNT, CDR2 YYREEE (reference sequence). CDR3 residues: CASSLKIQGARNEKLFF. DNA for the CDR3: TGTGCCAGCAGCTTGAAGATCCAGGGGGCGCGCAATGAAAAACTGTTTTTT.

The chain carries TRBV15 and TRBJ2-7; 9 bases line up with TRBD1. The CDR3 extends over 15 amino acids. The V gene's germline CDR1 is LNHNV and CDR2 YYDKDF (reference sequence). Trimming removed 1 base from V and 4 bases from J; junction bases left unmatched: 5. In nucleotides, the CDR3 is TGTGCCACCAGCAGAGGTACAGGGGGCTCATACGAGCAGTACTTC. This translates into CATSRGTGGSYEQYF.

This chain joins TRBV7-8 and TRBJ1-1; D is possibly TRBD1 (5 bases). The CDR3 length is 14 residues. Trimming removed 5 bases at V and 6 bases at J, with 16 bases between. CDR1 is SGHVS and CDR2 is FQNEAQ in the germline V gene. CDR3 protein: CASSTEQVAAEAFF. The CDR3 bases are TGTGCCAGCAGCACGGAACAGGTGGCGGCTGAAGCTTTCTTT.

The chain has TRBV30 and TRBJ2-2, with a tentative D call TRBD2 (6 bases). The CDR3 runs to 11 residues. Germline CDR1 and CDR2: GTSNPN and SVGIG (reference sequence). This chain's CDR3 is CGWGVAGELFF. The DNA of the CDR3 is TGTGGATGGGGGGTAGCCGGGGAGCTGTTTTTT.

The V call is TRBV7-6, the J call TRBJ2-3, with 7 nucleotides matching TRBD1. Germline V CDR1 and CDR2: SGHVS, FNYEAQ. The CDR3 consists of 16 residues. Trimming at V came to 5 bases and at J to 0 bases, leaving 8 bases not matched to a gene. The CDR3 spells CASSKLTGISTDTQYF. The CDR3 nucleotides are TGTGCCAGCAGCAAATTGACAGGGATTAGCACAGATACGCAGTATTTT.

This rearrangement joins TRBV5-4 to TRBJ2-2, with D maybe TRBD1 (5 bases). Germline V lookup: CDR1 SGHNT, CDR2 YYREEE (reference sequence). The V end lost 0 bases, the J end lost 5 bases, and 8 bases lay between the germline ends. This CDR3 has 14 residues. The DNA for the CDR3 is TGTGCCAGCAGCTTGGCCCAGGGTACCGGGGAGCTGTTTTTT. It specifies CASSLAQGTGELFF.

Turning to this clone: In the same sample, other DNA sequences code for this CDR3. This sequence joins TRBV18 and TRBJ1-1; D might be TRBD1 (5 bases). V lost 1 base to trimming and J lost 0 bases, with 15 bases between them. CDR3 length: 17 amino acids. From germline, CDR1 is KGHSH and CDR2 LQKENI. In nucleotides, the CDR3 is TGTGCCAGCTCACCACGGGGCCCAAGTTCTATGAACACTGAAGCTTTCTTT. Its protein product is CASSPRGPSSMNTEAFF.

The chain links TRBV14 to TRBJ2-7; D is ambiguous. This CDR3 contains 14 residues. Trimming took off 1 base at V and 7 bases at J, with 14 bases between the two ends. The germline CDR1 and CDR2 sequences are SGHDN and FVKESK. The CDR3 DNA reads as TGTGCCAGCAGCCAAGTTGCCTCTTCGTTGGAGCAGTACTTC. It encodes CASSQVASSLEQYF.

This rearrangement joins TRBV11-1 to TRBJ2-1, with TRBD1 as a possible D gene (6 bases). The germline V gene encodes CDR1 SGHAT and CDR2 FQDESV (reference sequence). Trimming left V 5 bases short and J 10 bases short, with 24 bases between. CDR3 size: 16 residues. The CDR3 sequence: CASSTSLGGRQWEQFF. DNA of the CDR3: TGTGCCAGCAGCACATCCCTAGGGGGACGACAATGGGAGCAGTTCTTC.

This chain uses TRBV29-1 with TRBJ1-5; no reliable D call. The V gene lost 6 bases and the J gene lost 1 base, with 16 bases spanning the gap. The CDR3 totals 15 residues. Germline V CDR1 and CDR2: SQVTM, ANQGSEA. CDR3 in DNA: TGCAGCGTCGCGCAGTTCGCGGGGAGCAATCAGCCCCAGCATTTT. This codes for CSVAQFAGSNQPQHF.